This paragraph reports one T cell receptor beta chain. Germline-derived CDR1 and CDR2 are MNHEY and SMNVEV (reference sequence). This CDR3 is built from 17 residues. V shed 6 bases, J shed 2 bases, and the junction held 9 bases outside the gene matches. The table came from immunoSEQ multiplex PCR; TCRdb's copy has only in-frame clones and leaves some out. The sample shows about 190,000 clones, approximately 78% of them seen only once. This record belongs to a study of blood T cell repertoires in COVID-19. Sequencing used peripheral blood. This chain uses TRBV27 with TRBJ2-3; TRBD2 matches at 12 bases. The TCR comes from a woman older than 75 with active or convalescent COVID-19. CDR3 coding DNA: TGTGCCAGCAGCCGATTCGGACTAGCGGGGTCCACAGATACGCAGTATTTT. Translation: CASSRFGLAGSTDTQYF.